This record covers a single TCR beta chain. Its antigen remains unidentified. This entry belongs to a study of T cells expressing NK-cell markers. The wider study: CD3+CD56+NKG2C+, CD3+CD56+NKG2C- and CD3+CD56-NKG2C+ T cells, once sorted, supplied the TCR beta repertoires. Sequenced donors, eight in total, included seven who were HCMV-seropositive and one who was seronegative. Regarding the study as a whole: Roughly six donors had dominant NKG2C+ clonotypes that comprised about 1.0-8% of their CD8+ T cells. HCMV specificity of the expanded NKG2C+ T cell clones stayed unclear.

TCRdb reprocessed the 5' RACE reads and reports one entry per CDR3 protein, with no DNA. The repertoire shows 400,000 to 500,000 distinct CDR3 sequences; the top ten hold under 7.5%. Looked up from germline, CDR1 is LNHNV and CDR2 is YYDKDF (reference sequence). There are 12 residues in the CDR3. The sequence was collected from a woman between 18 and 70 years old in good health. This chain connects TRBV15 to TRBJ2-1. The sequencing input was blood T cells: a sorted CD56 or NKG2C T cell subset, CD4+ or CD8+ T cells, or bulk PBMC T cells (not recorded which). CDR3 sequence reads: CATSSTRNEQFF.